Listed below are T cell receptor beta chains from one sample, sequenced in a study of T cells in Graves' hyperthyroidism and ophthalmopathy. Using its own MiXCR run on the multiplex PCR reads, TCRdb lists one record per CDR3 protein. The sample includes about 640,000 distinct CDR3 sequences, 20% of them seen just once. The sample taken for sequencing was blood. The receptor source for this set is a man in his thirties or forties with Graves' ophthalmopathy. Each CDR3 is given with its conserved first and last residue. The order of the fields is clone size, J gene, V gene, D gene, CDR3 DNA, CDR3 protein. D genes are given only for firm matches. A clone size is listed for some rows: how often the clone was seen (once, few, many), or a class if it is expanded.

abundance: .; j_gene: TRBJ1-4; v_gene: TRBV28; d_gene: .; CDR3nt: TGTGCCAGCAGTCCTATGTTCGCGACAGTGTTTGAAGAAAAACTGTTTTTT; CDR3aa: CASSPMFATVFEEKLFF
abundance: few; j_gene: TRBJ2-6; v_gene: TRBV15; d_gene: .; CDR3nt: TGTGCCACCAGCAGAGATCTGGGCTCTGGGGCCAACGTCCTGACTTTC; CDR3aa: CATSRDLGSGANVLTF
abundance: few; j_gene: TRBJ2-7; v_gene: TRBV15; d_gene: TRBD1; CDR3nt: TGTGCCACCAGCAGATTTCCCTTGCAAGATACGGGACAGGGGGCGAAACCTTCCTACGAGCAGTACTTC; CDR3aa: CATSRFPLQDTGQGAKPSYEQYF
abundance: .; j_gene: TRBJ1-2; v_gene: TRBV20-1; d_gene: TRBD1; CDR3nt: TGCAGTGCGGGGACAGGCGACTATGGCTACACCTTC; CDR3aa: CSAGTGDYGYTF
abundance: .; j_gene: TRBJ2-1; v_gene: TRBV5-1; d_gene: TRBD2; CDR3nt: TGCGCCAGCAGGGGGACTAGCGGGAGTGGGTTCAATGAGCAGTTCTTC; CDR3aa: CASRGTSGSGFNEQFF
abundance: few; j_gene: TRBJ2-7; v_gene: TRBV9; d_gene: .; CDR3nt: TGTGCCAGCAGCGTACTAGGAAGCTCCTACGAGCAGTACTTC; CDR3aa: CASSVLGSSYEQYF
abundance: .; j_gene: TRBJ2-7; v_gene: TRBV14; d_gene: .; CDR3nt: TGTGCCAGCAGCCAAGGCGCGTCGGGGACATCCGCCTACGAGCAGTACTTC; CDR3aa: CASSQGASGTSAYEQYF
abundance: many; j_gene: TRBJ2-3; v_gene: TRBV28; d_gene: .; CDR3nt: TGTGCCAGCAGTCAAGGGGGAGGGATAACAGATACGCAGTATTTT; CDR3aa: CASSQGGGITDTQYF
abundance: many; j_gene: TRBJ1-1; v_gene: TRBV5-1; d_gene: .; CDR3nt: TGCGCCAGCAGCTTGACTAGGGTGACGCGCACTGAAGCTTTCTTT; CDR3aa: CASSLTRVTRTEAFF
abundance: few; j_gene: TRBJ2-7; v_gene: TRBV24-1; d_gene: .; CDR3nt: TGTGCCACCAGTGATTTGCGGGGGCGGGAAGCCAACTACGAGCAGTACTTC; CDR3aa: CATSDLRGREANYEQYF
abundance: .; j_gene: TRBJ2-1; v_gene: TRBV6-5; d_gene: TRBD2; CDR3nt: TGTGCCAGCAGTTTCTCCCCGTTAGCGGGAGCCCTCGACTCCTCCTACAATGAGCAGTTCTTC; CDR3aa: CASSFSPLAGALDSSYNEQFF
abundance: many; j_gene: TRBJ2-7; v_gene: TRBV12-3/TRBV12-4; d_gene: TRBD1; CDR3nt: TGTGCCAGCAGTACTTCAGGGGGCGACGAGCAGTACTTC; CDR3aa: CASSTSGGDEQYF
abundance: .; j_gene: TRBJ2-1; v_gene: TRBV9; d_gene: .; CDR3nt: TGTGCCAGCAGCGTAGATTGGAGCTCCTACAATGAGCAGTTCTTC; CDR3aa: CASSVDWSSYNEQFF
abundance: .; j_gene: TRBJ2-1; v_gene: TRBV6-1; d_gene: TRBD1; CDR3nt: TGTGCCAGCAGGGCCGGGACAGATTACAATGAGCAGTTCTTC; CDR3aa: CASRAGTDYNEQFF
abundance: .; j_gene: TRBJ2-5; v_gene: TRBV28; d_gene: .; CDR3nt: TGTGCCAGCAGTTTATTAAGTAGAACCCAAGAGACCCAGTACTTC; CDR3aa: CASSLLSRTQETQYF
abundance: .; j_gene: TRBJ2-4; v_gene: TRBV5-1; d_gene: .; CDR3nt: TGTGCCAGCAGCTTGGAAGGTCTAGCCAAAAACATTCAGTACTTC; CDR3aa: CASSLEGLAKNIQYF
abundance: .; j_gene: TRBJ1-2; v_gene: TRBV7-3; d_gene: .; CDR3nt: TGTGCCAGCAGCTTAACGGGGTCATCCCGGGATGGCTACACCTTC; CDR3aa: CASSLTGSSRDGYTF
abundance: many; j_gene: TRBJ2-1; v_gene: TRBV28; d_gene: TRBD2; CDR3nt: TGTGCCAGCAGTCCTCGAGGAGCGGGAGGGAGGGGTGAGCAGTTCTTC; CDR3aa: CASSPRGAGGRGEQFF
abundance: few; j_gene: TRBJ2-1; v_gene: TRBV30; d_gene: TRBD2; CDR3nt: TGTGCCTGGAGTGGTGGCGGGAGGGCCGTTGAGCAGTTCTTC; CDR3aa: CAWSGGGRAVEQFF
abundance: few; j_gene: TRBJ1-5; v_gene: TRBV20-1; d_gene: .; CDR3nt: TGCAGTGCTCCGCTCGGAGGGGGGAGCAATCAGCCCCAGCATTTT; CDR3aa: CSAPLGGGSNQPQHF
abundance: many; j_gene: TRBJ1-1; v_gene: TRBV30; d_gene: .; CDR3nt: TGTGCCTGGAGTACAACCGCAAGGCGGGAAGCTTTCTTT; CDR3aa: CAWSTTARREAFF
abundance: few; j_gene: TRBJ2-7; v_gene: TRBV20-1; d_gene: .; CDR3nt: TGCAGTGCTAAGGCCCGATCGGACAGCCGGGCCGGGGAGCAGTACTTC; CDR3aa: CSAKARSDSRAGEQYF
abundance: many; j_gene: TRBJ2-7; v_gene: TRBV2; d_gene: .; CDR3nt: TGTGCCAGCAGTGGGGACCGGTACTCCTACGAGCAGTACTTC; CDR3aa: CASSGDRYSYEQYF
abundance: few; j_gene: TRBJ2-2; v_gene: TRBV11-2; d_gene: TRBD2; CDR3nt: TGTGCCAGCAGCGGGGTGCGGGAGGGATTCACCGGGGAGCTGTTTTTT; CDR3aa: CASSGVREGFTGELFF
abundance: few; j_gene: TRBJ2-7; v_gene: TRBV4-1; d_gene: .; CDR3nt: TGCGCCAGCAAAGGCGAGTGGAGCTACGAGCAGTACTTC; CDR3aa: CASKGEWSYEQYF
abundance: many; j_gene: TRBJ2-7; v_gene: TRBV12-3/TRBV12-4; d_gene: TRBD2; CDR3nt: TGTGCCAGCAGCATCCGAACTAGCGGGAGCGGCTCCTACGAGCAGTACTTC; CDR3aa: CASSIRTSGSGSYEQYF
abundance: many; j_gene: TRBJ1-1; v_gene: TRBV20-1; d_gene: TRBD1; CDR3nt: TGCAGTGCTAGAGGGGGACAGGGCAACACTGAAGCTTTCTTT; CDR3aa: CSARGGQGNTEAFF
abundance: .; j_gene: TRBJ1-6; v_gene: TRBV30; d_gene: .; CDR3nt: TGTGCCTGGAAAATGGGTAATTCACCCCTCCACTTT; CDR3aa: CAWKMGNSPLHF